One and the same sample provided the 23 T cell receptor beta chains below, sequenced in a study of blood T cell repertoires in COVID-19. Clones were sequenced by immunoSEQ multiplex PCR, and TCRdb holds only the in-frame ones, with some missing. The profile shows 90,000 to 120,000 clones, about four fifths of them singletons. Sequences were obtained from peripheral blood. Receptors were obtained from a woman aged 70-85 years with acute or convalescent COVID-19.

The chain links TRBV6-5 to TRBJ2-2; no reliable D call. The V and J ends lost 4 bases and 9 bases respectively, with 9 bases between them. The CDR3 is 12 amino acids. Germline V gives CDR1 MNHEY, CDR2 SVGAGI. In DNA, the CDR3 is TGTGCCAGCAGTTCCGTTCTTAGGGAGCTGTTTTTT. Amino acid sequence: CASSSVLRELFF.

CDR3 protein: CASSSTGTATNTGELFF. In nucleotides, the CDR3 is TGCGCCAGCAGCAGTACCGGGACAGCAACGAACACCGGGGAGCTGTTTTTT. The V and J genes are TRBV5-1 and TRBJ2-2; 7 positions agree with TRBD1. J gave up 0 bases and V 4 bases, and 9 bases lay outside the gene matches. This CDR3 has 17 amino acids. The germline V gene has CDR1 SGHRS and CDR2 YFSETQ.

This rearrangement joins TRBV5-1 to TRBJ2-2; TRBD2 matches 9 bases. CDR3 size: 15 residues. Germline V gene sequence: CDR1 SGHRS, CDR2 YFSETQ. V lost 1 base, J lost 4 bases, and 2 bases stayed unmatched. The CDR3 nucleotides read TGCGCCAGCAGCTTGCTAGCGGGACCCACCGGGGAGCTGTTTTTT. It specifies CASSLLAGPTGELFF.

The CDR3 sequence is CASSKRVLETQYF. For the CDR3, the DNA is TGTGCCAGCAGTAAGAGGGTCCTCGAGACCCAGTACTTC. V and J are TRBV28 and TRBJ2-5, with D possibly TRBD2 on 5 matching bases. The CDR3 is made up of 13 amino acids. The V end lost 5 bases, the J end lost 5 bases, and 12 bases lay between the germline ends. Germline V gene sequence: CDR1 MDHEN, CDR2 SYDVKM.

The chain employs TRBV28 and TRBJ1-2; 11 nucleotides agree with TRBD1. This CDR3 has 17 residues. CDR1 is MDHEN, CDR2 SYDVKM, per germline. V gave up 3 bases and J gave up 7 bases; unmatched junction bases: 13. The CDR3 bases are TGTGCCAGCAGTTTGGGACAGGGGGGCTTTTACGGCGCTGGCTACACCTTC. Protein: CASSLGQGGFYGAGYTF.

This CDR3 reads CASSPGGRGAFF. The CDR3, as DNA: TGTGCCAGCAGCCCAGGGGGGCGAGGAGCTTTCTTT. V gene TRBV3-1 (or the pseudogene TRBV3-2) combines with J gene TRBJ1-1; 7 bases agree with TRBD1. CDR1 LGHDT and CDR2 YNNKEL come from the germline V gene (reference sequence). The CDR3 has 12 residues. V trimming: 4 bases; J trimming: 10 bases; junction bases outside the gene matches: 6.

The chain employs TRBV6-1 and TRBJ2-1, with TRBD2 matching over 9 bases. With 0 bases clipped from V and 6 bases from J, the junction kept 9 bases outside the gene matches. Looked up from germline, CDR1 is MNHNS and CDR2 is SASEGT. This CDR3 has 17 amino acids. CDR3 DNA: TGTGCCAGCAGTGAAGCAAAGAGCGGGAGGCGTCCCAATGAGCAGTTCTTC. Translated: CASSEAKSGRRPNEQFF.

This rearrangement joins TRBV30 to TRBJ2-6; possible D gene TRBD1, 5 bases. Trimming shortened V by 2 bases and J by 0 bases, and 14 bases separated the two germline ends. CDR3 length: 17 amino acids. The germline gives CDR1 GTSNPN, CDR2 SVGIG (reference sequence). The CDR3: CAWSRQFSSSGANVLTF. The CDR3 region has the DNA TGTGCCTGGAGTCGACAGTTCTCCAGCTCTGGGGCCAACGTCCTGACTTTC.

This clone has just one count. The rearrangement links TRBV19 to TRBJ2-1, with 9 bases aligning to TRBD2. J lost 4 bases, V lost 4 bases, and 8 bases had no gene match. The CDR3 has 16 amino acids. Germline loops: CDR1 LNHDA, CDR2 SQIVND (reference sequence). CDR3 sequence reads: CASSTPAGGPYNEQFF. As DNA, the CDR3 is TGTGCCAGTAGTACCCCTGCGGGGGGGCCTTACAATGAGCAGTTCTTC.

The V gene is TRBV5-1, the J gene TRBJ1-2; 9 bases map to TRBD1. Germline V CDR1 and CDR2: SGHRS, YFSETQ. The CDR3 covers 14 residues. Losses at the gene ends were 0 bases for V and 8 bases for J; bases not matched to a gene: 5. The CDR3: CASSLDYRGLGYTF. DNA for the CDR3: TGCGCCAGCAGCTTGGATTACAGGGGGCTGGGCTACACCTTC.

The V call is TRBV5-1, the J call TRBJ2-5; 7 positions agree with TRBD1. Trimming at V came to 0 bases and at J to 5 bases, leaving 4 bases not matched to a gene. CDR3 length: 14 amino acids. Germline V gene data show CDR1 as SGHRS and CDR2 as YFSETQ. CDR3 sequence reads: CASSLEGGEETQYF. The CDR3 DNA is TGCGCCAGCAGCTTGGAAGGGGGCGAGGAGACCCAGTACTTC.

The chain links TRBV13 to TRBJ1-1, with 7 bases fitting TRBD1. The CDR3 consists of 14 residues. Germline V gene data show CDR1 as PRHDT and CDR2 as FYEKMQ (reference sequence). V lost 4 bases to trimming and J lost 4 bases; unmatched junction nucleotides: 6. CDR3 sequence reads: CASSSDRVGTEAFF. The CDR3 region has the DNA TGTGCCAGCAGCTCCGACAGGGTGGGCACTGAAGCTTTCTTT.

This sequence joins TRBV2 and TRBJ2-1; 9 bases agree with TRBD2. Germline V gene lookup returns CDR1 SNHLY and CDR2 FYNNEI. The CDR3 loop spans 16 amino acids. V lost 6 bases and J lost 9; bases outside the gene matches: 15. The CDR3 bases are TGTGCCAGCAGGGGAAGGCGCGGGAGGGGAGAGACTGAGCAGTTCTTC. Protein: CASRGRRGRGETEQFF.

CDR3 sequence reads: CASSQLGTGLDTQYF. The CDR3 bases are TGTGCCAGCAGCCAACTAGGGACAGGGCTAGATACGCAGTATTTT. This sequence joins TRBV27 and TRBJ2-3, with TRBD1 matching over 9 bases. The CDR3 sequence is 15 residues long. V was pared by 6 bases and J by 5 bases, with 9 bases of the junction left unmatched. Per the germline V gene, CDR1 is MNHEY and CDR2 is SMNVEV (reference sequence).

Points on this clone: Other DNA sequences of this sample code for an identical CDR3. The rearrangement uses TRBV5-1 and TRBJ1-2; D is unclear. The CDR3 contains 13 residues. Per the germline V gene, CDR1 is SGHRS and CDR2 is YFSETQ. Trimming removed 0 bases from V and 4 bases from J, with 7 bases in between. CDR3: CASSLAGSYGYTF. In DNA, the CDR3 is TGCGCCAGCAGCTTGGCGGGGAGCTATGGCTACACCTTC.

The DNA for the CDR3 is TGTGCCAGCAGTTTATACAGGGGGGTTCAAGAGACCCAGTACTTC. The encoded protein is CASSLYRGVQETQYF. The rearrangement joins TRBV27 to TRBJ2-5, with 8 nucleotides matching TRBD1. The CDR3 covers 15 residues. CDR1 and CDR2 (germline): MNHEY, SMNVEV (reference sequence). Trimming took 1 base from V and 2 from J; bases not matched to a gene: 3.

V and J are TRBV7-2 and TRBJ2-2; D is possibly TRBD1 (6 bases). The ends were cut back, 3 bases at V and 3 bases at J, with 11 bases in the middle. This CDR3 contains 15 residues. CDR1 and CDR2 from the germline V gene are SGHTA and FQGNSA. CDR3 bases: TGTGCCAGCAGCTTTTTAAACAGGGACACCGGGGAGCTGTTTTTT. Translated, it gives CASSFLNRDTGELFF.

The rearrangement links TRBV7-9 to TRBJ2-5, with D possibly TRBD1 on 5 matching bases. Trimming left V 2 bases short and J 6 bases short, with 16 bases between. From germline, CDR1 is SEHNR and CDR2 FQNEAQ (reference sequence). The CDR3 has 15 residues. The DNA of the CDR3 is TGTGCCAGCAGCTTAAGGGGCTTTTCGGATAAGACCCAGTACTTC. It yields the protein CASSLRGFSDKTQYF.

The chain links TRBV27 to TRBJ1-2; TRBD1 is a possible D gene (5 bases). The CDR3 is 15 residues long. Germline-derived CDR1 and CDR2 are MNHEY and SMNVEV (reference sequence). Trimming removed 2 bases at V and 8 bases at J, with 18 bases between. The CDR3 loop is CASSLSPGRMEGYTF. The CDR3 bases are TGTGCCAGCAGTTTAAGTCCAGGGCGGATGGAGGGCTACACCTTC.

The chain has TRBV20-1 and TRBJ2-1; 13 nucleotides line up with TRBD2. Per germline, CDR1 DFQATT and CDR2 SNEGSKA (reference sequence). CDR3 size: 14 residues. V was pared by 3 bases and J by 7 bases, with 3 bases of the junction left unmatched. CDR3 DNA sequence: TGCAGTGCTAGTTTACTAGCGGGAGGGAATGAGCAGTTCTTC. This translates into CSASLLAGGNEQFF.

This chain joins TRBV5-1 and TRBJ2-1, with 10 bases that match TRBD1. Per germline, CDR1 SGHRS and CDR2 YFSETQ. Trimming cost V 4 bases and J 7 bases; bases outside gene matches: 11. This CDR3 is built from 16 residues. CDR3 nucleotide sequence: TGCGCCAGCAGCATGAGACAGGGGGCTGTAGGGAATGAGCAGTTCTTC. It specifies CASSMRQGAVGNEQFF. Full variable domain (remainder filled in from reference TRBV5-1 and TRBJ2-1): KAGVTQTPRYLIKTRGQQVTLSCSPISGHRSVSWYQQTPGQGLQFLFEYFSETQRNKGNFPGRFSGRQFSNSRSEMNVSTLELGDSALYLCASSMRQGAVGNEQFFGPGTRLTVL.

This clone was recorded a few times. The chain is built from TRBV10-1 and TRBJ2-3; 11 nucleotides line up with TRBD1. The CDR3 length is 13 residues. Trimming removed 5 bases from V and 8 bases from J; junction bases left unmatched: 3. The V gene's germline CDR1 is WNHNN and CDR2 SYGVQD (reference sequence). The CDR3 reads CASSSGQGGTQYF. CDR3 DNA sequence: TGCGCCAGCAGTTCGGGACAGGGGGGTACGCAGTATTTT.

The CDR3 is CASSPTYNEQFF. DNA for the CDR3: TGTGCCAGCAGCCCAACTTACAATGAGCAGTTCTTC. The chain is built from TRBV3-1 (or the pseudogene TRBV3-2) and TRBJ2-1; D is undetermined. Trimming cost V 4 bases and J 4 bases, with 5 bases left between them. Germline CDR1 LGHDT, CDR2 YNNKEL (reference sequence). The CDR3 is made up of 12 amino acids.